This T cell receptor (beta chain) was observed in a study of human T cells and chemical hapten exposure. Study-wide points: Expanded TCR sets contained significantly more large CDR3 similarity clusters than controls.

Attachment of unique molecular identifiers to individual cDNA molecules was performed in the library. TCRdb processed the RACE reads anew with MiXCR; each CDR3 protein has one entry. This table holds some 380,000 distinct CDR3 sequences, approximately 5.1% found once. Noted time point: patch test 1, 2 weeks after DPC sensitization. Regarding treatment: therapeutic diphenylcyclopropenone sensitization with weekly scalp DPC. Concerning this clonotype: The target antigen is unknown.

The material was whole blood, obtained in connection with sensitization to the hapten diphenylcyclopropenone (DPC). The sequence was collected from a woman aged 50 to 60 with alopecia areata. Some clones in this sample may be carry-over from other donors' samples.

CDR3 loop: CASSSPGHSYEQYF. CDR3 nucleotides: TGTGCCAGCAGCTCCCCGGGACACTCCTACGAGCAGTACTTC. The chain has TRBV7-8 and TRBJ2-7, with TRBD1 as a possible D gene (6 bases). This CDR3 region has 14 residues. Germline values: CDR1 SGHVS, CDR2 FQNEAQ. V was clipped by 4 bases and J by 0 bases, with 10 bases between them.